Below, 8 T cell receptor beta chains from the same sample are listed, as sequenced in a study of T cell changes during pregnancy in multiple sclerosis. Generated by immunoSEQ multiplex PCR, the TCRdb table keeps only in-frame clones and is missing some. The repertoire includes more than 11,000 clones, approximately 95% of them detected once, and approximately 2.6% sits in the top ten. The specimen was peripheral blood, collected in the second trimester of pregnancy. These receptor sequences come from a female donor in good health, enrolled as a control in a pregnancy study.

The chain couples TRBV25-1 to TRBJ1-1, with D perhaps TRBD1 (6 bases). V shed 0 bases and J shed 3 bases, with 17 bases lying between them. Germline-derived CDR1 and CDR2 are MGHDK and SYGVNS. CDR3 length: 17 amino acids. The CDR3 protein is CASSEYMGGGADTEAFF. CDR3 coding DNA: TGTGCCAGCAGTGAATATATGGGGGGGGGCGCGGACACTGAAGCTTTCTTT. Combining the CDR3 with reference TRBV25-1 and TRBJ1-1 gives the whole variable domain EADIYQTPRYLVIGTGKKITLECSQTMGHDKMYWYQQDPGMELHLIHYSYGVNSTEKGDLSSESTVSRIRTEHFPLTLESARPSHTSQYLCASSEYMGGGADTEAFFGQGTRLTVV.

This sequence joins TRBV19 and TRBJ1-4; D might be TRBD1 (6 bases). The CDR3 sequence is 14 residues long. Between the trimmed V and J ends, which lost 7 bases and 5 bases, there was a span of 14 bases. The germline V gene encodes CDR1 LNHDA and CDR2 SQIVND (reference sequence). CDR3: CASTERQGNEKLFF. CDR3 nucleotides: TGTGCCAGTACCGAGAGGCAGGGGAATGAAAAACTGTTTTTT.

J is TRBJ1-1 and V is TRBV7-9, with no clear D. There are 14 residues in the CDR3. Germline assignment: CDR1 SEHNR and CDR2 FQNEAQ (reference sequence). The V end was cut by 5 bases, the J end by 5 bases, with 15 bases between. Here the CDR3 reads CASSQKGGRTEAFF. The CDR3 DNA reads as TGTGCCAGCAGCCAAAAGGGAGGTAGAACTGAAGCTTTCTTT.

This chain uses TRBV7-8 with TRBJ2-4, with 11 bases lining up with TRBD2. The CDR3 is 19 amino acids. Germline V gives CDR1 SGHVS, CDR2 FQNEAQ. Germline trimming cut 7 bases from V and 1 base from J; bases unmatched to any gene: 15. The CDR3 DNA follows: TGTGCCAGCACCCTTAGTAGTAGCGGGGGGGCCGGTGCCAAAAACATTCAGTACTTC. Translating it yields CASTLSSSGGAGAKNIQYF.

This clone has more than one count but fewer than ten. The genes are TRBV11-2 and TRBJ1-1; D is unresolved. The CDR3 is 12 amino acids. From germline, CDR1 is SGHAT and CDR2 FQNNGV. Deletions cut 4 bases from V and 5 bases from J, with 8 bases between. The CDR3 protein is CASSSHGTEAFF. The CDR3 DNA reads as TGTGCCAGCAGCTCCCACGGGACTGAAGCTTTCTTT.

The J gene is TRBJ2-5, the V gene TRBV5-1; 7 bases map to TRBD1. Germline CDR1 reads SGHRS; CDR2 reads YFSETQ. V lost 4 bases to trimming and J lost 3 bases; unmatched junction nucleotides: 12. The CDR3 runs 16 residues. The DNA for the CDR3 is TGCGCCAGCAGCCAGAACCCGAGGCAGGGGGAAGAGACCCAGTACTTC. Translation: CASSQNPRQGEETQYF. The full variable domain, in which reference TRBV5-1 and TRBJ2-5 provide the parts outside the CDR3, is KAGVTQTPRYLIKTRGQQVTLSCSPISGHRSVSWYQQTPGQGLQFLFEYFSETQRNKGNFPGRFSGRQFSNSRSEMNVSTLELGDSALYLCASSQNPRQGEETQYFGPGTRLLVL.

CDR3 nucleotides: TGTGCCAGCAGTCGCGAAAGCGGTTACGAGCAGTACTTC. Translated, it gives CASSRESGYEQYF. The genes are TRBV6-6 and TRBJ2-7; weak D call: TRBD2 (5 bases). The CDR3 extends over 13 amino acids. Germline V lookup: CDR1 MNHNY, CDR2 SVGAGI (reference sequence). V lost 5 bases, J lost 4 bases, and 12 bases lay in between.

This clone was recorded once. The rearrangement joins TRBV6-5 to TRBJ1-2; the match to TRBD1 covers 8 bases. Per germline, CDR1 MNHEY and CDR2 SVGAGI. Trimming at V came to 10 bases and at J to 2 bases, leaving 9 bases not matched to a gene. This CDR3 is built from 14 residues. CDR3 loop: CATRQGALNYGYTF. CDR3 in DNA: TGTGCCACCCGTCAGGGGGCACTAAACTATGGCTACACCTTC.